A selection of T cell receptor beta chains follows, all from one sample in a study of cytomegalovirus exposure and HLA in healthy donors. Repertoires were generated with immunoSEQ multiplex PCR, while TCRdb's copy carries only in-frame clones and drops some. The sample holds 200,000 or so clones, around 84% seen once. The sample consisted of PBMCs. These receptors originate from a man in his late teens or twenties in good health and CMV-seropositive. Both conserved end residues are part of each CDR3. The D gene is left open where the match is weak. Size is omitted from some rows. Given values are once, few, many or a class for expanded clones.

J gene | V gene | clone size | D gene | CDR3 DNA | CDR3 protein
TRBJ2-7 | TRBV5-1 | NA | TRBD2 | TGCGCCAGCAGCTTGGATAGGACTAGCGTCTACGAGCAGTACTTC | CASSLDRTSVYEQYF
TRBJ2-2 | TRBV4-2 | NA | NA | TGTGCCAGCAGCCAAGACGGAGCCGGGGAGCTGTTTTTT | CASSQDGAGELFF
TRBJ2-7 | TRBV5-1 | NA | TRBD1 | TGCGCCAGCAGCTTTAAACCGGGACAGGGGGCGCCTGAGCAGTACTTC | CASSFKPGQGAPEQYF
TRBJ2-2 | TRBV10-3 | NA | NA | TGTGCCATCAGGGGTACTAGGACCGGGGAGCTGTTTTTT | CAIRGTRTGELFF
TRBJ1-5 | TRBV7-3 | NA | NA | TGTGCCAGCAGCTTAACCTATATCCAGGTGCGCAATCAGCCCCAGCATTTT | CASSLTYIQVRNQPQHF
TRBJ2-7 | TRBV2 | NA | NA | TGTGCCAGTACGACAGCGACCTACGAGCAGTACTTC | CASTTATYEQYF
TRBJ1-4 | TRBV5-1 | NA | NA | TGCGCCAGCAGCCTGGAGGGGAATGAAAAACTGTTTTTT | CASSLEGNEKLFF
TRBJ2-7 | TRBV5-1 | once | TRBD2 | TGCGCCAGCAGCCTAGGGACTAGCGGGATCTACGAGCAGTACTTC | CASSLGTSGIYEQYF
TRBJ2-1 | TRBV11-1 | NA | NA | TGTGCCAGCAGCTCGCCTCTAGCGCCTTATGGGCAGTTCTTC | CASSSPLAPYGQFF
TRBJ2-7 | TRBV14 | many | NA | TGTGCCAGCAGCCAAGACTGGGGAGACTACGAGCAGTACTTC | CASSQDWGDYEQYF
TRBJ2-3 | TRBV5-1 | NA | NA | TGCGCCAGCAGCTCCGGGACACCTACAGATACGCAGTATTTT | CASSSGTPTDTQYF
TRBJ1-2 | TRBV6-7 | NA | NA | TGTGCCAGCAGTTGCACTCTCTTCAGGGGCTGTAACTATGGCTACACCTTC | CASSCTLFRGCNYGYTF
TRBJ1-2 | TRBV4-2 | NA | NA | TGTGCCAGCAGCCAAGAGGCCGAACAGGTTTTCTATGGCTACACCTTC | CASSQEAEQVFYGYTF
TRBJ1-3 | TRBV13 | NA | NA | TGTGCCAGCAGCTTAGGGACACACTCTGGAAACACCATATATTTT | CASSLGTHSGNTIYF
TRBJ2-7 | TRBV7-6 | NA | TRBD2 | TGTGCCAGCAGCTTATCTAGCGGGAGCGAGCAGTACTTC | CASSLSSGSEQYF
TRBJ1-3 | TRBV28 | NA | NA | TGTGCCAGCAGTCCGACAGGACGAAACACCATATATTTT | CASSPTGRNTIYF
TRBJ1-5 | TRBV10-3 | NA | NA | TGTGCCATCAGTGAGTCACAGGCTAGCAATCAGCCCCAGCATTTT | CAISESQASNQPQHF
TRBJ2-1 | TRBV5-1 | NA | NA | TGCGCCAGTCTTGGCGGGGCAAACTACAATGAGCAGTTCTTC | CASLGGANYNEQFF
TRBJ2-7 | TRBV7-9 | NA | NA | TGTGCCAGCAGCCCGCGGGGCGGGAAGCTTCCCTACGAGCAGTACTTC | CASSPRGGKLPYEQYF
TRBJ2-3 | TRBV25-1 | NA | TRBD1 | TGTGCCAGCAGTGCGACCAGGGGGCTGGGAACAGATACGCAGTATTTT | CASSATRGLGTDTQYF
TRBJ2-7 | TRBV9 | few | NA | TGTGCCAGCAGCGTGCTAGACTCCTACGAGCAGTACTTC | CASSVLDSYEQYF
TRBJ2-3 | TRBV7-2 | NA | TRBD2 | TGTGCCAGCAGCTTAATTAGCGGGAGGGCAGATACGCAGTATTTT | CASSLISGRADTQYF
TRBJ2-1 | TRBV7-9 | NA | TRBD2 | TGTGCCAGCAGCTTAGATTGGCTGGCTAGCGGATACAATGAGCAGTTCTTC | CASSLDWLASGYNEQFF
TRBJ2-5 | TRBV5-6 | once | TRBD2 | TGTGCCAGCAGCTTGAGGACGGGAGGAGGGGAGACCCAGTACTTC | CASSLRTGGGETQYF
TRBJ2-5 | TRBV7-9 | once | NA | TGTGCCAGCAGCTTCAGGGGCATAGAGACCCAGTACTTC | CASSFRGIETQYF
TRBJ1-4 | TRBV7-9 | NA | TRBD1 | TGTGCCAGCAGCTTGAGCGGGACAGGTCGCGAAAAACTGTTTTTT | CASSLSGTGREKLFF
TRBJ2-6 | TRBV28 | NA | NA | TGTGCCAGCAGTTTCTTCGTCTCTGGGGCCAACGTCCTGACTTTC | CASSFFVSGANVLTF
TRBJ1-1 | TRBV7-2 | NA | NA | TGTGCCAGCAGCTTAGTCGAGGGTTTCTCTGAAGCTTTCTTT | CASSLVEGFSEAFF
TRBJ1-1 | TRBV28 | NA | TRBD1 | TGTGCCAGCAATTACATTGGACAGGGGAACACTGAAGCTTTCTTT | CASNYIGQGNTEAFF
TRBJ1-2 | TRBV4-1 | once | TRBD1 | TGCGCCAGCAGCCAAGCCGGACAGGGGTGGGCTCATGGCTACACCTTC | CASSQAGQGWAHGYTF
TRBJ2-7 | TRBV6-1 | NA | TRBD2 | TGTGCCAGCAGTGAGGGACTAGCGGGGGGGGGCCACGAGCAGTACTTC | CASSEGLAGGGHEQYF
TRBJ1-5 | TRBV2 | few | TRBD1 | TGTGCCAGCAGGGGGACAGGGGTCAATCAGCCCCAGCATTTT | CASRGTGVNQPQHF
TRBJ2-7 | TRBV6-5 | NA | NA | TGTGCCAGCAGTTACAGGGAGGAGGACGAGCAGTACTTC | CASSYREEDEQYF
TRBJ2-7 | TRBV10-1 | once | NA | TGCGCCAGCACCACACCCCTGGGGCTAGTCCCCTACGAGCAGTACTTC | CASTTPLGLVPYEQYF
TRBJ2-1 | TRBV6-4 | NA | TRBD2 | TGTGCCAGCAGTGACTCGGCTAGCGGGTACTACAATGAGCAGTTCTTC | CASSDSASGYYNEQFF
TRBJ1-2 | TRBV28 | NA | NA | TGTGCCAGCAGCACACAGATTAACTATGGCTACACCTTC | CASSTQINYGYTF
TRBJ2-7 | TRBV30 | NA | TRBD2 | TGTGCCTGGAGTCCCCTAGCGGGCTTCTACGAGCAGTACTTC | CAWSPLAGFYEQYF
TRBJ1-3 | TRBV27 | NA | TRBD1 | TGTGCCAGCAGTCCCGGGACAGGGCGGGACACCATATATTTT | CASSPGTGRDTIYF
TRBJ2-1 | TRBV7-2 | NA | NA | TGTGCCAGCAGCTTACAGGGTGTCAATGAGCAGTTCTTC | CASSLQGVNEQFF
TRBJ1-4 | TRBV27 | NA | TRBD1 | TGTGCCAGCAGTCCACAGGGGTACGGGGAAAAACTGTTTTTT | CASSPQGYGEKLFF
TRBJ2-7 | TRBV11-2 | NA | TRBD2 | TGTGCCAGCAGCTGTAGCGGGAGGGCCCATGGCGAGCAGTACTTC | CASSCSGRAHGEQYF